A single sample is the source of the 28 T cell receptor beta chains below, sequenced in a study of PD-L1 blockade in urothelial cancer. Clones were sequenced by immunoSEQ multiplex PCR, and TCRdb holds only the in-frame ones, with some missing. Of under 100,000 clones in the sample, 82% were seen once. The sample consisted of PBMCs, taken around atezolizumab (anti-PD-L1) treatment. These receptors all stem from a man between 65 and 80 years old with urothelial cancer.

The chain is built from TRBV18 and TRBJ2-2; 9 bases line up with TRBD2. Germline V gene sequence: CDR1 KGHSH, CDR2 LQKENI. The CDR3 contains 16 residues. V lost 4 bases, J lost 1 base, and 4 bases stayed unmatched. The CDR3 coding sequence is TGTGCCAGCTCACTTAAGACTAGCGGGAACACCGGGGAGCTGTTTTTT. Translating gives CASSLKTSGNTGELFF.

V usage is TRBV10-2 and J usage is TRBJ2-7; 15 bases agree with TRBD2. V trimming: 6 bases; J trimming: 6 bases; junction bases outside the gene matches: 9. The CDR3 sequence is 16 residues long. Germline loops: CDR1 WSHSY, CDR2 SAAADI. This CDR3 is CASRAGLAGGPAEQYF. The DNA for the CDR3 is TGCGCCAGCAGAGCCGGACTAGCGGGGGGGCCGGCCGAGCAGTACTTC.

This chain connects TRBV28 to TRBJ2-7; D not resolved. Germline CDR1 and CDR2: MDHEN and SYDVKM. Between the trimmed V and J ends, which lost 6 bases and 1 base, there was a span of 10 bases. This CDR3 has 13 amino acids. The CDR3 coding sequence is TGTGCCAGCAGCGCTGACATGTCCTACGAGCAGTACTTC. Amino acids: CASSADMSYEQYF.

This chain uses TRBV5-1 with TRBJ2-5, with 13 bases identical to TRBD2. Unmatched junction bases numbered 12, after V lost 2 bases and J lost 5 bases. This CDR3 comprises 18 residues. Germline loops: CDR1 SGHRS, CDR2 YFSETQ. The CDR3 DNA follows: TGCGCCAGCAGCTTACGGGCACTAGCGGGGGGGCCGGTGGAGACCCAGTACTTC. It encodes CASSLRALAGGPVETQYF.

For the CDR3, the DNA is TGTGCCAGCAGTAACCAGGGGAGCTCTGGAAACACCATATATTTT. It is translated as CASSNQGSSGNTIYF. The J gene is TRBJ1-3, the V gene TRBV6-5; perhaps TRBD1 as D (6 bases). Per germline, CDR1 MNHEY and CDR2 SVGAGI. The CDR3 is 15 residues long. Between the trimmed V and J ends, which lost 5 bases and 0 bases, there was a span of 11 bases.

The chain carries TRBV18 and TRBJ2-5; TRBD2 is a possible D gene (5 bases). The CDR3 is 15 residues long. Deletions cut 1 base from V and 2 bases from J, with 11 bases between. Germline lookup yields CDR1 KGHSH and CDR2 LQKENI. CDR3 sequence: CASSPLGMTQETQYF. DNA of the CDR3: TGTGCCAGCTCACCACTCGGGATGACACAAGAGACCCAGTACTTC.

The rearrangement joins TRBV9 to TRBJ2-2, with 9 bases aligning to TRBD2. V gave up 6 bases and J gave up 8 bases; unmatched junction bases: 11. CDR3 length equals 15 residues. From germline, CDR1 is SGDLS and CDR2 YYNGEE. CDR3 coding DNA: TGTGCCAGCACCCCAAGGCGGGAGGGTTCGGGGGAGCTGTTTTTT. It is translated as CASTPRREGSGELFF.

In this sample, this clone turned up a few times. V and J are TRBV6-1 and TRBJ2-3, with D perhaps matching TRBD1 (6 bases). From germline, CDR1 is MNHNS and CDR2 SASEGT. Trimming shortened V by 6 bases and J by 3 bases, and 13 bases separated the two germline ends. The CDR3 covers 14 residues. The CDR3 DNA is TGTGCCAGCAGGGGGGCTCCCGGGACAGATACGCAGTATTTT. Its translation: CASRGAPGTDTQYF.

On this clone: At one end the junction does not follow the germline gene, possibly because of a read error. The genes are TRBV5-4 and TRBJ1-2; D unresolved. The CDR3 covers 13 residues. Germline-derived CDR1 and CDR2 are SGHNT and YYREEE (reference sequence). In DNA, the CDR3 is TGCGCCAGCAGCCAAGAGTCAGGTCATGGCTACACCTTC. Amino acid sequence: CASSQESGHGYTF.

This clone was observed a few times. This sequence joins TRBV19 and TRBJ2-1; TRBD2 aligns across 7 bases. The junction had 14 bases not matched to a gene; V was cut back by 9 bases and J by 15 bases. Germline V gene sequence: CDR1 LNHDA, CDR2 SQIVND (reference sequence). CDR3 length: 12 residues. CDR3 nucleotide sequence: TGTGCCAGCCACCCCGGGGGAGGGCCTTGGTTCTTC. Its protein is CASHPGGGPWFF.

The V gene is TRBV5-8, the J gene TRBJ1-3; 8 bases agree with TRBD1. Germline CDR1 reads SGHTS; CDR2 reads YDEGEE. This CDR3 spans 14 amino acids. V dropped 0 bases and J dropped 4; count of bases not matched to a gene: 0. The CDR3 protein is CASSLDRGGNTIYF. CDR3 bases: TGTGCCAGCAGCTTGGACAGGGGGGGAAACACCATATATTTT.

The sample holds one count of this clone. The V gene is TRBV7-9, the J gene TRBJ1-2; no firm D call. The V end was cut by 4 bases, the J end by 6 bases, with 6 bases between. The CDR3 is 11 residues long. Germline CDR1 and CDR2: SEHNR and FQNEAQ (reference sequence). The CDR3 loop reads CASSSPDGYTF. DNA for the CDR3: TGTGCCAGCAGCTCGCCGGATGGCTACACCTTC.

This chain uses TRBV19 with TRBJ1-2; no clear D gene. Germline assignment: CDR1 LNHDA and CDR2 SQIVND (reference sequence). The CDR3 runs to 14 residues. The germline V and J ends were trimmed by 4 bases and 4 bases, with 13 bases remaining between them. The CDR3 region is CASSNPNRSYGYTF. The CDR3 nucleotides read TGTGCCAGTAGTAACCCGAACCGGAGCTATGGCTACACCTTC.

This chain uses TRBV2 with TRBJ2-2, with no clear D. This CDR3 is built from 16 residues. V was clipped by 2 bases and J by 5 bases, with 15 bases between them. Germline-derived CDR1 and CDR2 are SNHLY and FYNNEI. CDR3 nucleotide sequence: TGTGCCAGCAGTGAAAGGCAAGGCGGAAGGACCGGGGAGCTGTTTTTT. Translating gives CASSERQGGRTGELFF.

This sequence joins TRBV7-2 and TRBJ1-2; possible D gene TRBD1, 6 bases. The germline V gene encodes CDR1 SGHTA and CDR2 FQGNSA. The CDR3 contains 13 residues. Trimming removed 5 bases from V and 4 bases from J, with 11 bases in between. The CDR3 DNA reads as TGTGCCAGCAGCCAACAGGGTTCCTATGGCTACACCTTC. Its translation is CASSQQGSYGYTF. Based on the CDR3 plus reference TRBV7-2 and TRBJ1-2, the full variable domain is GAGVSQSPSNKVTEKGKDVELRCDPISGHTALYWYRQSLGQGLEFLIYFQGNSAPDKSGLPSDRFSAERTGGSVSTLTIQRTQQEDSAVYLCASSQQGSYGYTFGSGTRLTVV.

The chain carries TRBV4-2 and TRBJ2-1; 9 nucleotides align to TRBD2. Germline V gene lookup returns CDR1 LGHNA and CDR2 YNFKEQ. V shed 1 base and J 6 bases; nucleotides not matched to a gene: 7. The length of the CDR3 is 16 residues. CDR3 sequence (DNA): TGTGCCAGCAGCCAAGGGGCGGGAGGGCCGGGCAATGAGCAGTTCTTC. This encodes CASSQGAGGPGNEQFF.

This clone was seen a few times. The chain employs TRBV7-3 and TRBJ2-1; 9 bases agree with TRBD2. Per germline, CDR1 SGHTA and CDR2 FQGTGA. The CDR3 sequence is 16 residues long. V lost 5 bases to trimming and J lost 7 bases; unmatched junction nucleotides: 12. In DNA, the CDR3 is TGTGCCAGCAGCCCCTCCGGGGCGGGGGGGCTGAATGAGCAGTTCTTC. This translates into CASSPSGAGGLNEQFF.

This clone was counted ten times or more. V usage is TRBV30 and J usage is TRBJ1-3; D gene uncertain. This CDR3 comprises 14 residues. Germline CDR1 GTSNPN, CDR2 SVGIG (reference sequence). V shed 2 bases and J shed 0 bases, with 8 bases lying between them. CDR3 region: CAWSKTISGNTIYF. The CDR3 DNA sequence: TGTGCCTGGAGTAAAACTATCTCTGGAAACACCATATATTTT.

The CDR3 DNA reads TGTGCCAGCAGCCTAGGACTAGCGGGGCAAGAGACCCAGTACTTC. Its translation: CASSLGLAGQETQYF. The chain uses TRBV5-4 and TRBJ2-5; 12 nucleotides agree with TRBD2. The CDR3 has 15 amino acids. Unmatched junction bases numbered 3, after V lost 4 bases and J lost 2 bases. In germline, CDR1 is SGHNT, CDR2 YYREEE (reference sequence). Full variable domain (missing parts from reference TRBV5-4 and TRBJ2-5): ETGVTQSPTHLIKTRGQQVTLRCSSQSGHNTVSWYQQALGQGPQFIFQYYREEENGRGNFPPRFSGLQFPNYSSELNVNALELDDSALYLCASSLGLAGQETQYFGPGTRLLVL.

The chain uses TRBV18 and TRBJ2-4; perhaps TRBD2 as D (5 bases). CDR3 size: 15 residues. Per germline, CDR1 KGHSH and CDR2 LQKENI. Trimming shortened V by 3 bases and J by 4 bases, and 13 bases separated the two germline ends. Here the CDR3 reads CASSPEGDFKNIQYF. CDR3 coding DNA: TGTGCCAGCTCACCCGAGGGTGACTTTAAAAACATTCAGTACTTC.

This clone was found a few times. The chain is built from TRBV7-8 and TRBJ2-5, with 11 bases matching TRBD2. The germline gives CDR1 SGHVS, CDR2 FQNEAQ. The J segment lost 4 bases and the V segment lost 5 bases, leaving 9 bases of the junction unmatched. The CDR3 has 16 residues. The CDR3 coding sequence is TGTGCCAGCAGCGCAACTAGCGGGGGTGGTTTAGAGACCCAGTACTTC. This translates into CASSATSGGGLETQYF.

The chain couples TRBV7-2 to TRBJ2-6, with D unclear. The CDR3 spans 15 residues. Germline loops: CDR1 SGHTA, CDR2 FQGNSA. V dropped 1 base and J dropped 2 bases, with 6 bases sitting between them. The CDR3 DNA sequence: TGTGCCAGCAGCTTAGGGGCCCCTGGGGCCAACGTCCTGACTTTC. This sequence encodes CASSLGAPGANVLTF. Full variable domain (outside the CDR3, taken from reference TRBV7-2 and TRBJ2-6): GAGVSQSPSNKVTEKGKDVELRCDPISGHTALYWYRQSLGQGLEFLIYFQGNSAPDKSGLPSDRFSAERTGGSVSTLTIQRTQQEDSAVYLCASSLGAPGANVLTFGAGSRLTVL.

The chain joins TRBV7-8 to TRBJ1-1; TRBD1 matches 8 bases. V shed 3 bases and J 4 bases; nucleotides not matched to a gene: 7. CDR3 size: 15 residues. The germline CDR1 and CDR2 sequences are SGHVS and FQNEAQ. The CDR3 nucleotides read TGTGCCAGCAGCTTCGCCGCGGACAGGGCCACTGAAGCTTTCTTT. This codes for CASSFAADRATEAFF.

CDR3 coding DNA: TGCAGCGGGGCAGCCGGGACAACCGACACTGAAGCTTTCTTT. It translates to CSGAAGTTDTEAFF. The chain uses TRBV29-1 and TRBJ1-1; D is perhaps TRBD1 (6 bases). The CDR3 is 14 residues long. Trimming stripped 7 bases from V and 3 bases from J, with 18 bases between. Germline CDR1 reads SQVTM; CDR2 reads ANQGSEA. Based on the CDR3 plus reference TRBV29-1 and TRBJ1-1, the full variable domain is SAVISQKPSRDICQRGTSLTIQCQVDSQVTMMFWYRQQPGQSLTLIATANQGSEATYESGFVIDKFPISRPNLTFSTLTVSNMSPEDSSIYLCSGAAGTTDTEAFFGQGTRLTVV.

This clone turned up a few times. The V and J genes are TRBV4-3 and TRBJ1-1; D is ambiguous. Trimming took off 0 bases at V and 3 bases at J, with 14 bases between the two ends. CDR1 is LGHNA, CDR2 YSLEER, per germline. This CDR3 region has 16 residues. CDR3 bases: TGCGCCAGCAGCCAAGATCTGAGGGTAGAGGACACTGAAGCTTTCTTT. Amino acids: CASSQDLRVEDTEAFF.

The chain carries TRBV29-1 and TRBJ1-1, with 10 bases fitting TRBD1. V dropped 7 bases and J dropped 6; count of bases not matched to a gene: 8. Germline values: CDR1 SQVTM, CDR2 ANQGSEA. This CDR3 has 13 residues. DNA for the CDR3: TGCAGCGCCGACCGGGACAGGGGCGCTGAAGCTTTCTTT. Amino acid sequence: CSADRDRGAEAFF.

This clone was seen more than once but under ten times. The CDR3, as DNA: TGTGCCAGTACCCCGACAGGGGTAGGTGAGCAGTACTTC. This codes for CASTPTGVGEQYF. The V and J genes are TRBV19 and TRBJ2-7; TRBD1 aligns across 8 bases. Germline-derived CDR1 and CDR2 are LNHDA and SQIVND (reference sequence). CDR3 length: 13 amino acids. Losses at the gene ends were 7 bases for V and 7 bases for J; bases not matched to a gene: 9.

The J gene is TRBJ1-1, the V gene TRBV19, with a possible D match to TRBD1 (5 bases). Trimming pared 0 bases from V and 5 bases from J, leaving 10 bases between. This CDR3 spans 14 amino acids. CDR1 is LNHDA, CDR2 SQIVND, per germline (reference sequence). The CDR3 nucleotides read TGTGCCAGTAGTATAGAGCCGGGGGGGACTGAAGCTTTCTTT. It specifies CASSIEPGGTEAFF.